This T cell receptor beta chain was recovered during a study of vaccination and CD4 T cells after COVID-19. Sequenced with the Oncomine TCR Beta short-read assay was DNA taken from cultured CD4+ T cells. The authors extracted genomic DNA from cultured CD4+ T cells. MiXCR, run by TCRdb on the PCR reads, gives a single entry per CDR3 protein. This sample has about 15,000 distinct CDR3 sequences, with roughly two fifths found just once. Sample treatment: roughly 10-day PBMC culture with coronavirus spike peptide pools or control peptides (ViraFEST assay). On this clonotype itself: The target antigen is unknown.

Germline assignment: CDR1 MNHEY and CDR2 SMNVEV (reference sequence). V gave up 6 bases and J gave up 1 base; unmatched junction bases: 14. The CDR3 consists of 17 residues. The receptor was isolated from a human donor who had recovered from COVID-19. V gene TRBV27 combines with J gene TRBJ2-7; TRBD1 aligns across 8 bases. Here the sequenced sample was CD4+ T cells from blood, cultured in vitro, taken before SARS-CoV-2 vaccination. CDR3 in DNA: TGTGCCAGCAGCTGGGGACGATTTGGACAGGGATCCTACGAGCAGTACTTC. It specifies CASSWGRFGQGSYEQYF.